Listed here is a single T cell receptor (beta chain). Losses at the gene ends were 6 bases for V and 5 bases for J; bases not matched to a gene: 9. The germline V gene encodes CDR1 KGHSH and CDR2 LQKENI. This CDR3 comprises 16 residues. Authors' processing steps: Reference gene primers were amplified, and this amplification served to estimate nucleated cell counts. The table came from immunoSEQ multiplex PCR; TCRdb's copy has only in-frame clones and leaves some out. From that table come the V and J calls and clone size; the DNA was used to work out D and trimming. Of 200,000 or so clones listed, 80% to 90% were seen once; the top ten hold 3% to 4%. This sample was included in a study of blood T cell repertoires in COVID-19. Study context: Whether acute or convalescent, the COVID-19 samples came from the United States, Italy and Spain. T cells, B-cell-depleted T cells, or PBMCs supplied cDNA or gDNA.

The TCR comes from a man between 60 and 75 years old with acute or convalescent COVID-19. The V call is TRBV18, the J call TRBJ2-1; 11 bases line up with TRBD2. Sequenced: peripheral blood. CDR3 bases: TGTGCCAGCTCCCTTCTACTAGCGGGAGTAGACAATGAGCAGTTCTTC. This gives the protein CASSLLLAGVDNEQFF.